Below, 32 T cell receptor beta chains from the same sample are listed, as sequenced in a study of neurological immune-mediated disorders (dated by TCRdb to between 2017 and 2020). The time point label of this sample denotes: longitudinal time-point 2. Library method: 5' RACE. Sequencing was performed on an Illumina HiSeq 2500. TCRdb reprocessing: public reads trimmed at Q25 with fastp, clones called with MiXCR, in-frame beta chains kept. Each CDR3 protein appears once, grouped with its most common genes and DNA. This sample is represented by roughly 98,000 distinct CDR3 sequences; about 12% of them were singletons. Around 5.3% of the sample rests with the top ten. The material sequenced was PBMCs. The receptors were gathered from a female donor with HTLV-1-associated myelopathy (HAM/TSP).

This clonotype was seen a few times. CDR3 sequence (DNA): TGTGCCAGCAGGCAATCTCTTTCCAATGAGCAGTTCTTC. Translated, it gives CASRQSLSNEQFF. The chain combines TRBV6-6 with TRBJ2-1; D gene unclear. The V end lost 6 bases, the J end lost 6 bases, and 12 bases lay between the germline ends. This CDR3 spans 13 amino acids. Germline CDR1 and CDR2: MNHNY and SVGAGI (reference sequence).

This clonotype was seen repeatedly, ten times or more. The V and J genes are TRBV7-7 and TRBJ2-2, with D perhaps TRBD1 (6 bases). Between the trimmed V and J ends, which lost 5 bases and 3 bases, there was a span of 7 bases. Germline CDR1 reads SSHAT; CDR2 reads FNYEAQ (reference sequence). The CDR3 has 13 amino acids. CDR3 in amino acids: CASSRQDTGELFF. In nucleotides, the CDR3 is TGTGCCAGCAGCAGACAGGACACCGGGGAGCTGTTTTTT.

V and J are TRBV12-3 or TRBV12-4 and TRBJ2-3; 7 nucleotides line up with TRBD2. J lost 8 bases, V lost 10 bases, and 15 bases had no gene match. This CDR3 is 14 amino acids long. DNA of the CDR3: TGTGCCACGGCAGAACTAGCGACTCGTGGTACGCAGTATTTT. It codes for CATAELATRGTQYF.

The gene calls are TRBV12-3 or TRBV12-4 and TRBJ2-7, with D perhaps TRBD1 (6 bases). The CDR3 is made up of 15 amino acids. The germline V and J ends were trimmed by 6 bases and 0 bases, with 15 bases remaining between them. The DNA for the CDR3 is TGTGCCAGCAGGCCGGGACAAGGGAGCTCCTACGAGCAGTACTTC. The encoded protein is CASRPGQGSSYEQYF.

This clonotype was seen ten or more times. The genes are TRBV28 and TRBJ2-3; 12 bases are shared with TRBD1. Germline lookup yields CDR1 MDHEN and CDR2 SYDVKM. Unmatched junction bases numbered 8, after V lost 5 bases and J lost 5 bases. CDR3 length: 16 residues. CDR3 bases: TGTGCCAGCAGTGAGCCGGGACAGGGGGCCGGAGATACGCAGTATTTT. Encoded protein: CASSEPGQGAGDTQYF.

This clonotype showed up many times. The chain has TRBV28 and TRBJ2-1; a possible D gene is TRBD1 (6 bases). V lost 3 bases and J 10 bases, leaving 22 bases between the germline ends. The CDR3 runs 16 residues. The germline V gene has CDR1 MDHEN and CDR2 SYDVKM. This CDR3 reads CASSLAGQGKSFEQFF. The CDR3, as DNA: TGTGCCAGCAGTTTGGCGGGCCAGGGGAAGAGCTTCGAGCAGTTCTTC.

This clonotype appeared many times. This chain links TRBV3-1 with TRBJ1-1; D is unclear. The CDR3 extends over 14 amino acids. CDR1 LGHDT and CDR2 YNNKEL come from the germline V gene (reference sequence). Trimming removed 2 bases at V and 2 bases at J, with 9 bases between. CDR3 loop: CASSQLTGNTEAFF. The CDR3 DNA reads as TGTGCCAGCAGCCAACTGACGGGAAACACTGAAGCTTTCTTT.

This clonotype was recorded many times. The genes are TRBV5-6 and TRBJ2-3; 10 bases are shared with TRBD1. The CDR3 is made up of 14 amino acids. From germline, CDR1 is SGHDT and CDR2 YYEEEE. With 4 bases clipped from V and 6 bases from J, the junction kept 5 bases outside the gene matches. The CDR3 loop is CASSTGQGRDTQYF. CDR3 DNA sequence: TGTGCCAGCAGCACGGGACAGGGGAGGGATACGCAGTATTTT.

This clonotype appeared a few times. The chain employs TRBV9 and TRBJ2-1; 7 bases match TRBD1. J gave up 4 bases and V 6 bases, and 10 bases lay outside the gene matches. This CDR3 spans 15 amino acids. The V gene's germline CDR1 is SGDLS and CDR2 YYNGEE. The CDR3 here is CASTVGDSLYNEQFF. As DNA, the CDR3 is TGTGCCAGCACCGTGGGGGACAGCTTATACAATGAGCAGTTCTTC.

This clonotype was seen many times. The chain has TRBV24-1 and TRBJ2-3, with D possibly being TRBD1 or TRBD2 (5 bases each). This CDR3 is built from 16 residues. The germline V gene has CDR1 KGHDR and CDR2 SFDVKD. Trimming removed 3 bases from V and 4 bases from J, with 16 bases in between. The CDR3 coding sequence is TGTGCCACCAGTGATCTAGGACGGGACCGTGCAGATACGCAGTATTTT. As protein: CATSDLGRDRADTQYF.

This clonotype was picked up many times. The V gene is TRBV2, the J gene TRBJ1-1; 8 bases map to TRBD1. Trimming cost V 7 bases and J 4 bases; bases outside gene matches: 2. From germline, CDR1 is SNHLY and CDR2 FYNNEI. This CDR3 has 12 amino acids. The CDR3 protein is CASKTGGTEAFF. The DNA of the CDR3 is TGTGCCAGCAAAACAGGGGGCACTGAAGCTTTCTTT.

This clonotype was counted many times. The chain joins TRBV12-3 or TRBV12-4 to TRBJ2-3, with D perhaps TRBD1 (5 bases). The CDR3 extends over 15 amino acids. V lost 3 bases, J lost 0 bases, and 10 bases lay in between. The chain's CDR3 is CASSFGARSTDTQYF. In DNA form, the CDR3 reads TGTGCCAGCAGTTTTGGGGCTAGGAGCACAGATACGCAGTATTTT.

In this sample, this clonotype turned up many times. CDR3 sequence reads: CASSLTGSNSPLHF. DNA of the CDR3: TGTGCCAGCAGTTTAACGGGATCCAATTCACCCCTCCACTTT. The chain employs TRBV12-3 or TRBV12-4 and TRBJ1-6; D unresolved. Trimming stripped 2 bases from V and 7 bases from J, with 9 bases between. CDR3 length: 14 amino acids.

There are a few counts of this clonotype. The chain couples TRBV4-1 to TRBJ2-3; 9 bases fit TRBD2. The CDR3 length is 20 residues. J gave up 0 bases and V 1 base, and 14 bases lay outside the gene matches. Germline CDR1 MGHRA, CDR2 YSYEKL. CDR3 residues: CASSQVVTSGNPDSTDTQYF. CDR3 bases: TGCGCCAGCAGCCAAGTGGTGACTAGCGGAAACCCCGATAGCACAGATACGCAGTATTTT.

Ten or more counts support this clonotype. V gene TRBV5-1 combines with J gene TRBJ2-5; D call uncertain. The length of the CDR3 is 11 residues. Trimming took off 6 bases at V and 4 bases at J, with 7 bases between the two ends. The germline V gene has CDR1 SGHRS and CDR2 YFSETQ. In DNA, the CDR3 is TGCGCCAGCATAGGCGGAGAGACCCAGTACTTC. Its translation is CASIGGETQYF. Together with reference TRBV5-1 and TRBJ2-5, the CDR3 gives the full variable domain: KAGVTQTPRYLIKTRGQQVTLSCSPISGHRSVSWYQQTPGQGLQFLFEYFSETQRNKGNFPGRFSGRQFSNSRSEMNVSTLELGDSALYLCASIGGETQYFGPGTRLLVL.

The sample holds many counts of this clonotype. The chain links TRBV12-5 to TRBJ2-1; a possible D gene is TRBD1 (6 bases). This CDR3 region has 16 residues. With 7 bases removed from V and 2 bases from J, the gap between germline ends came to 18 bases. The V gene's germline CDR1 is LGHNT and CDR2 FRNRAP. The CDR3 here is CASAERRGPTYNEQFF. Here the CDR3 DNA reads TGTGCTAGTGCCGAACGCAGGGGACCCACCTACAATGAGCAGTTCTTC.

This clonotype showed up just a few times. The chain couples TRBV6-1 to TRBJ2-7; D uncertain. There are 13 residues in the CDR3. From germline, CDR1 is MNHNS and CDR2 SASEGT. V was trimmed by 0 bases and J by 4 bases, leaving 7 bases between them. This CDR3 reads CASSEAGLYEQYF. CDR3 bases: TGTGCCAGCAGTGAAGCGGGCTTATACGAGCAGTACTTC.

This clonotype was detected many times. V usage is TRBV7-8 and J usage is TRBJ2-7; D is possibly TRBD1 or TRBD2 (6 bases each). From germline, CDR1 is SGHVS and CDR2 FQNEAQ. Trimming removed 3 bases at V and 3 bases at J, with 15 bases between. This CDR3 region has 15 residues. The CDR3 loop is CASSFSPRGGYEQYF. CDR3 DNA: TGTGCCAGCAGCTTTTCACCCAGGGGAGGCTACGAGCAGTACTTC. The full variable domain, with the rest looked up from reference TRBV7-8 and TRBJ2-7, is GAGVSQSPRYKVAKRGQDVALRCDPISGHVSLFWYQQALGQGPEFLTYFQNEAQLDKSGLPSDRFFAERPEGSVSTLKIQRTQQEDSAVYLCASSFSPRGGYEQYFGPGTRLTVT.

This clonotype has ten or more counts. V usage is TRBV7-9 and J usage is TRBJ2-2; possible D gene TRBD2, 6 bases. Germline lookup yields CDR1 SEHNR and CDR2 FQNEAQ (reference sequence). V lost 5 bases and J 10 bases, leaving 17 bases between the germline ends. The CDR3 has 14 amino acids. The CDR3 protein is CASSPLGGFEELFF. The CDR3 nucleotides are TGTGCCAGCAGCCCCCTGGGGGGTTTCGAGGAGCTGTTTTTT.

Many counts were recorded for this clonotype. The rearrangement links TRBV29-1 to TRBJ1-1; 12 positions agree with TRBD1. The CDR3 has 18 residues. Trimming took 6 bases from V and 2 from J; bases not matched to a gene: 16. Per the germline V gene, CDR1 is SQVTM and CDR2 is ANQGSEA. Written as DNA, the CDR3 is TGCAGCGTGGGACAGGGGGCGCCTGGAAGGTCCGCAAACACTGAAGCTTTCTTT. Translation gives CSVGQGAPGRSANTEAFF.

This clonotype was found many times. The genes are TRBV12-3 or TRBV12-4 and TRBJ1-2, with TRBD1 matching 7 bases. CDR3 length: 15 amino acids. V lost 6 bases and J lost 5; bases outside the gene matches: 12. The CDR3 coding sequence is TGTGCCAGCAGATCCGGGACAGCGGACGTGTATGGCTACACCTTC. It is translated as CASRSGTADVYGYTF.

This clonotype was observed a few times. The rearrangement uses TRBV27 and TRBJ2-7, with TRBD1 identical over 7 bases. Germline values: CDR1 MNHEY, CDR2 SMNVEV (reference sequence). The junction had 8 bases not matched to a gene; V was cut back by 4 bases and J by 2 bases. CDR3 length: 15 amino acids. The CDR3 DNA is TGTGCCAGCAGTTCCTGGACAGGCCTGACCTACGAGCAGTACTTC. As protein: CASSSWTGLTYEQYF.

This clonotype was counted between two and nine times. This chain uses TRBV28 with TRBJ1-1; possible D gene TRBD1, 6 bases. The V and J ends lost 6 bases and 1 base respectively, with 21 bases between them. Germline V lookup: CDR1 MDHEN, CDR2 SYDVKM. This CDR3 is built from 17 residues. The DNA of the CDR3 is TGTGCCAGCAGCCCTGGGGGGCGGGGGCGCGGGAACACTGAAGCTTTCTTT. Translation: CASSPGGRGRGNTEAFF.

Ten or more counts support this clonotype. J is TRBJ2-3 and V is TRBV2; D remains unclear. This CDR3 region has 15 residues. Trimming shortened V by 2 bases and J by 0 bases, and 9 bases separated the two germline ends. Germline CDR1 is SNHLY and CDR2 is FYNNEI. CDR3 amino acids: CASSEKKRSTDTQYF. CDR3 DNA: TGTGCCAGCAGTGAAAAAAAGCGTAGCACAGATACGCAGTATTTT.

CDR3 sequence: CASSSYMNTGELFF. The CDR3 DNA sequence: TGTGCCAGCAGTTCTTACATGAACACCGGGGAGCTGTTTTTT. V is TRBV28 and J is TRBJ2-2, with unresolved D. The V and J ends lost 4 bases and 1 base respectively, with 7 bases between them. This CDR3 has 14 residues. The germline V gene has CDR1 MDHEN and CDR2 SYDVKM.

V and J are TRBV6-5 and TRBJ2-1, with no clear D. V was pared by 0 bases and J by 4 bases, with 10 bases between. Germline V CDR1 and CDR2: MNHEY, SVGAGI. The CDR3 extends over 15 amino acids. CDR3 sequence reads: CASSYSIDGYNEQFF. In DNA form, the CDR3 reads TGTGCCAGCAGTTACTCGATCGACGGATACAATGAGCAGTTCTTC.

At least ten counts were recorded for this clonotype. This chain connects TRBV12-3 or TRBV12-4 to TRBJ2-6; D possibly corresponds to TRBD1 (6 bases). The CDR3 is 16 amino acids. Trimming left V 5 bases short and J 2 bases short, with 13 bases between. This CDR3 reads CASSIRDTTGANVLTF. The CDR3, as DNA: TGTGCCAGCAGTATCCGGGACACAACTGGGGCCAACGTCCTGACTTTC.

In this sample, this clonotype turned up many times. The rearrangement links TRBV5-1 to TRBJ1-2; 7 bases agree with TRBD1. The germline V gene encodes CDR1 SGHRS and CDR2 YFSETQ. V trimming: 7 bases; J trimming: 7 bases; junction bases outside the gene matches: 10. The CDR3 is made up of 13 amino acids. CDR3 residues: CASHDTGVRGYTF. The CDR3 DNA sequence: TGCGCCAGCCATGATACAGGGGTCCGTGGCTACACCTTC. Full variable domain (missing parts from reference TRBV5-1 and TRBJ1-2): KAGVTQTPRYLIKTRGQQVTLSCSPISGHRSVSWYQQTPGQGLQFLFEYFSETQRNKGNFPGRFSGRQFSNSRSEMNVSTLELGDSALYLCASHDTGVRGYTFGSGTRLTVV.

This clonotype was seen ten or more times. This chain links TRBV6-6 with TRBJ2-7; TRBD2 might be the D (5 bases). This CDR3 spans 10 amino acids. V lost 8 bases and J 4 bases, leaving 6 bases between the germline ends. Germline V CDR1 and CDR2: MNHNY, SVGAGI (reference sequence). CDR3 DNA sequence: TGTGCCAGCCCGGGGTACGAGCAGTACTTC. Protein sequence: CASPGYEQYF.

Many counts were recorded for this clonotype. The CDR3 DNA reads TGCAGTGCTAAAGGGAGCTCCTACGAGCAGTACTTC. This gives the protein CSAKGSSYEQYF. The chain has TRBV20-1 and TRBJ2-7; D is possibly TRBD2 (5 bases). Trimming pared 4 bases from V and 0 bases from J, leaving 7 bases between. The CDR3 length is 12 residues. Germline CDR1 DFQATT, CDR2 SNEGSKA (reference sequence).

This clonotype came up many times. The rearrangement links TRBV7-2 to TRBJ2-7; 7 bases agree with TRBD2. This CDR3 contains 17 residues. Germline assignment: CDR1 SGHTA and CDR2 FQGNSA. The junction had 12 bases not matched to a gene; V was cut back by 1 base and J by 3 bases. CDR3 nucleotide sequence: TGTGCCAGCAGCTTAGATGCGGGGGTCCCTCTGGTCTACGAGCAGTACTTC. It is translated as CASSLDAGVPLVYEQYF. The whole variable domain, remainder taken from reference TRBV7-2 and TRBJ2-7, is GAGVSQSPSNKVTEKGKDVELRCDPISGHTALYWYRQSLGQGLEFLIYFQGNSAPDKSGLPSDRFSAERTGGSVSTLTIQRTQQEDSAVYLCASSLDAGVPLVYEQYFGPGTRLTVT.

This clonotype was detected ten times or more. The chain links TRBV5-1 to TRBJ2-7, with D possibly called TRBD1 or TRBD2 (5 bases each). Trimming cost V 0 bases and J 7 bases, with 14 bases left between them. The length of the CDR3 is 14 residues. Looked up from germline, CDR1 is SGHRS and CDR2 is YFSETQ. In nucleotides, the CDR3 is TGCGCCAGCAGCTTGGAAGTTGGGGACCGGGAGCAGTACTTC. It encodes CASSLEVGDREQYF.